This T cell receptor (beta chain) is from a study of blood T cells in healthy people across ages. Overall study findings and caveats: In older individuals, TCR beta diversity per million T cells was lower, falling roughly linearly with age.

With 0 bases removed from V and 4 bases from J, the gap between germline ends came to 12 bases. The CDR3 totals 15 residues. The germline gives CDR1 LGHNA, CDR2 YSLEER. Each donor was a healthy Caucasian individual from Russia, aged roughly 6 to 100. Peripheral blood was drawn, approximately 9.7 milliliters per donor. With a J-beta primer mix and a sample-barcoded 5' primer, a second PCR ran about 7 to 11 cycles. Paired-end reads containing CDR3 totaled no fewer than 2.5 million for each sample. One entry per CDR3 protein results from TCRdb running MiXCR on the 5' RACE reads. Altogether about 830,000 distinct CDR3 sequences are present, 58% being singletons, with the ten largest covering 20% to 25%. Notes on this clonotype: What it binds is not known.

The specimen sequenced was blood. The receptor was isolated from a man aged 25 to 45 in good health. The J gene is TRBJ1-2, the V gene TRBV4-3; a possible D gene is TRBD1 (5 bases). The CDR3 sequence: CASSQEQGVRYGYTF. The DNA for the CDR3 is TGCGCCAGCAGCCAAGAGCAGGGAGTCCGCTATGGCTACACCTTC.